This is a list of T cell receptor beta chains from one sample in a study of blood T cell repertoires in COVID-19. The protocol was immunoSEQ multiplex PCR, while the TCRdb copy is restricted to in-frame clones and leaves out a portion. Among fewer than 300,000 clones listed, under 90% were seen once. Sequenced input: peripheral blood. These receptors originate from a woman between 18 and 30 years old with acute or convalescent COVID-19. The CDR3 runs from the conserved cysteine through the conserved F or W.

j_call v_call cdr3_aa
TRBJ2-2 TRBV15 CATSRYGQGNTGELFF
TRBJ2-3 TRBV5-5 CASSRGRQGGIDTQYF
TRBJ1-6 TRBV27 CASSPGGGGSPLHF
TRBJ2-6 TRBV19 CASRRDRDSGANVLTF
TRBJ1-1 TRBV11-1 CASSFSPVNTEAFF
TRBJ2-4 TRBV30 CAWDRQGEGGIQYF
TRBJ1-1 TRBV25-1 CASSEPAGGGGAEAFF
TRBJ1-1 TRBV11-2 CASSSIEEDRGQFEAFF
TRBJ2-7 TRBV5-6 CASSLTMGHPPRQYF
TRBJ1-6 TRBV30 CAWRGKGRNSPLHF
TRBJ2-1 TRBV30 CAWSSIAGGLSSYNEQFF
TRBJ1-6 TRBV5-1 CASSFDGTEGSPLHF
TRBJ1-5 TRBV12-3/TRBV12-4 CASRNGGNQPQHF
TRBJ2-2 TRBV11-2 CASSLQAGELFF
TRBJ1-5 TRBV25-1 CASSPRDSMYQPQHF
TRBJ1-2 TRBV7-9 CASRRGGLESNYGYTF
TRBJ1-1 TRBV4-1 CASSHERGGTAIPEAFF
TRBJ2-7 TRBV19 CASSLTPGTETRRRSYEQYF
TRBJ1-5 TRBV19 CASNNPSGSSSNQPQHF
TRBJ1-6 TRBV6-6 CASSPRTVSNSPLHF
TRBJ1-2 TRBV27 CASRPDRGGYGYTF
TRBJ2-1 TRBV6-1 CASSDWGLMGFF
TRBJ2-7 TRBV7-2 CASSSGLAGVLSYEQYF
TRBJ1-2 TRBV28 CASSPRQGTFRYGYTF
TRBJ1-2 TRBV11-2 CASSFPGRGDGYTF
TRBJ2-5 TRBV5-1 CASSPIWTTQETQYF
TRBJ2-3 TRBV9 CASSPRGGNTDTQYF
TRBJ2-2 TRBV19 CASTRLAGGNTGELFF
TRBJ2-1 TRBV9 CASSAPDWEQFF